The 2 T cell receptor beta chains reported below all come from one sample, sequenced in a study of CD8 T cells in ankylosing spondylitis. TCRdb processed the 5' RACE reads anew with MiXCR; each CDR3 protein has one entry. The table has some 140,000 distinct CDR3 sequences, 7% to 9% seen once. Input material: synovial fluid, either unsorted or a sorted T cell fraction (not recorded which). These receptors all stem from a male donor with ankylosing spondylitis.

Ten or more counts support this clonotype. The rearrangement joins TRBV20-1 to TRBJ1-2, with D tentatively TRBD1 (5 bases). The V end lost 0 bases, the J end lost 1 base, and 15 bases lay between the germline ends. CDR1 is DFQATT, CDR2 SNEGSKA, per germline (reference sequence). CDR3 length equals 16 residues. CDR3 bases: TGCAGTGCTAGAGATCCCCCTGGACAATATAACTATGGCTACACCTTC. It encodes CSARDPPGQYNYGYTF.

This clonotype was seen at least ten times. The CDR3 coding sequence is TGCGCCAGCAGCTTGGGGGCAGGGGGCTTGGTGACTGAAGCTTTCTTT. This encodes CASSLGAGGLVTEAFF. J is TRBJ1-1 and V is TRBV5-1; 8 nucleotides agree with TRBD1. Trimming at V came to 0 bases and at J to 5 bases, leaving 9 bases not matched to a gene. The CDR3 has 16 residues. CDR1 is SGHRS and CDR2 is YFSETQ in the germline V gene.